A selection of T cell receptor beta chains follows, all from one sample in a study of T cells after yellow fever vaccination. One entry per CDR3 protein, called by TCRdb with MiXCR from the 5' RACE reads. The sample yields some 400,000 distinct CDR3 sequences, about 17% seen once. Sequencing was performed on PBMCs, taken before the yellow fever booster vaccination. These receptor sequences come from a man between 18 and 35 years old who received the YFV17D yellow fever vaccine. CDR3s include the opening cysteine and the closing phenylalanine or tryptophan. Each record gives: J gene, V gene, CDR3 protein.

J: TRBJ2-3; V: TRBV7-3; CDR3: CASSLRTGRRDTQYF
J: TRBJ2-2; V: TRBV20-1; CDR3: CSTRQGSNTGELFF
J: TRBJ1-2; V: TRBV5-1; CDR3: CASSLDGLNYGYTF
J: TRBJ1-4; V: TRBV15; CDR3: CATSRDSSQGRREKLFF
J: TRBJ2-1; V: TRBV20-1; CDR3: CSARGTSHSYNEQFF
J: TRBJ2-2; V: TRBV7-8; CDR3: CASSFPRTSGGALNTGELFF
J: TRBJ2-1; V: TRBV11-2; CDR3: CASSLTVTGGSYNEQFF
J: TRBJ2-7; V: TRBV18; CDR3: CASSPGLAGEHYEQYF
J: TRBJ2-5; V: TRBV5-1; CDR3: CASSLRGGGAEETQYF
J: TRBJ2-3; V: TRBV10-1; CDR3: CASSDRGTYTDTQYF
J: TRBJ2-7; V: TRBV9; CDR3: CASSVDPGSSYEQYF
J: TRBJ1-4; V: TRBV7-2; CDR3: CASSSTQGENEKLFF
J: TRBJ2-3; V: TRBV7-6; CDR3: CASSLWLGRGASDTQYF
J: TRBJ2-3; V: TRBV7-3; CDR3: CASSLTTGPADTQYF
J: TRBJ1-4; V: TRBV28; CDR3: CASRPNRGRTNEKLFF
J: TRBJ2-1; V: TRBV5-1; CDR3: CASSPGTGPNEQFF
J: TRBJ1-2; V: TRBV12-3/TRBV12-4; CDR3: CASSLRGVGYYGYTF
J: TRBJ1-4; V: TRBV5-5; CDR3: CASSLVGFIDEKLFF
J: TRBJ2-3; V: TRBV10-3; CDR3: CAITSGSSTDTQYF
J: TRBJ2-5; V: TRBV20-1; CDR3: CSAEGAAGKEETQYF
J: TRBJ1-4; V: TRBV25-1; CDR3: CASSEAHSDNEKLFF
J: TRBJ2-3; V: TRBV12-3/TRBV12-4; CDR3: CASSFQRGGDTQYF
J: TRBJ2-5; V: TRBV6-2/TRBV6-3; CDR3: CASSLPVRRETQYF
J: TRBJ2-1; V: TRBV5-1; CDR3: CASTKSGDEQFF
J: TRBJ2-6; V: TRBV18; CDR3: CASSQARNSGANVLTF
J: TRBJ2-4; V: TRBV5-1; CDR3: CASSLVLSNF
J: TRBJ2-5; V: TRBV29-1; CDR3: CSVGAQEGWETQYF
J: TRBJ2-2; V: TRBV20-1; CDR3: CSATPGSGGPTGELFF
J: TRBJ2-2; V: TRBV5-1; CDR3: CASRFVAGNTGELFF
J: TRBJ2-3; V: TRBV2; CDR3: CASSAQWGTDTQYF
J: TRBJ2-1; V: TRBV4-3; CDR3: CASSQAPPGQGYNEQFF
J: TRBJ2-1; V: TRBV12-3/TRBV12-4; CDR3: CASSTQGTGNEQFF
J: TRBJ1-2; V: TRBV7-2; CDR3: CASSSRGRGYGYTF
J: TRBJ1-2; V: TRBV7-9; CDR3: CASSATGAWREGGGARDGYTF
J: TRBJ1-1; V: TRBV4-3; CDR3: CASSQGRSNTEAFF
J: TRBJ2-3; V: TRBV4-3; CDR3: CASSHHQTSGYTDTQYF
J: TRBJ2-3; V: TRBV7-2; CDR3: CASSLGQARADTQYF
J: TRBJ2-7; V: TRBV14; CDR3: CARGYQGYEQYF